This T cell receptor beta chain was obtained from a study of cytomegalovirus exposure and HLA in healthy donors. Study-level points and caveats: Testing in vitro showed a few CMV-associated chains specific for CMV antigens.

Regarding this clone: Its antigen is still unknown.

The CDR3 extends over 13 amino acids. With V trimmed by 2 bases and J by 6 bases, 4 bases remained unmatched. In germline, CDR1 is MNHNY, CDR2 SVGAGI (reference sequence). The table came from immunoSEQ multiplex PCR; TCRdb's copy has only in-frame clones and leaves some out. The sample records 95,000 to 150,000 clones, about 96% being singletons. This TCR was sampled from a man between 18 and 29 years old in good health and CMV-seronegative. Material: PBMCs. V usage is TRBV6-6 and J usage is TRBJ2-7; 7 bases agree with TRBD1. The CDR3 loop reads CASSYRGQAEQYF. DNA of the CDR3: TGTGCCAGCAGTTACCGCGGACAGGCCGAGCAGTACTTC.